Listed here are 26 T cell receptor beta chains from one sample, sequenced in a study of blood T cell repertoires in COVID-19. Repertoires were generated with immunoSEQ multiplex PCR, while TCRdb's copy carries only in-frame clones and drops some. The sample carries about 130,000 clones, 85% recorded once. Material: peripheral blood. The source of these receptors is an elderly man with active or convalescent COVID-19.

The CDR3 sequence: CASRQDMSAGGEQYF. CDR3 sequence (DNA): TGTGCCAGCAGGCAAGATATGTCCGCGGGAGGTGAGCAGTACTTC. The rearrangement links TRBV6-6 to TRBJ2-7; 8 nucleotides agree with TRBD2. The CDR3 has 15 residues. V dropped 6 bases and J dropped 7; count of bases not matched to a gene: 14. Per the germline V gene, CDR1 is MNHNY and CDR2 is SVGAGI (reference sequence).

The chain carries TRBV5-1 and TRBJ2-5, with TRBD1 matching over 10 bases. From germline, CDR1 is SGHRS and CDR2 YFSETQ. CDR3 length: 14 amino acids. The J segment lost 9 bases and the V segment lost 2 bases, leaving 7 bases of the junction unmatched. The CDR3 loop reads CASSFGTGVVAQYF. The CDR3 nucleotides are TGCGCCAGCAGCTTCGGGACAGGGGTAGTGGCCCAGTACTTC.

The J gene is TRBJ2-3, the V gene TRBV9; 7 bases fit TRBD1. The J segment lost 5 bases and the V segment lost 4 bases, leaving 4 bases of the junction unmatched. From germline, CDR1 is SGDLS and CDR2 YYNGEE. CDR3 length: 13 amino acids. As DNA, the CDR3 is TGTGCCAGCAGCCGTACAGGGGAAGATACGCAGTATTTT. Translation gives CASSRTGEDTQYF.

This clone is a singleton in its sample. The rearrangement links TRBV27 to TRBJ1-2, with a possible D match to TRBD1 (5 bases). V gave up 8 bases and J gave up 1 base, with 17 bases separating them. This CDR3 contains 15 residues. Germline lookup yields CDR1 MNHEY and CDR2 SMNVEV (reference sequence). As DNA, the CDR3 is TGTGCCAGCCCCATGCCGGGGGAGCTTAACTATGGCTACACCTTC. Translated: CASPMPGELNYGYTF.

V gene TRBV2 combines with J gene TRBJ2-3, with a weak D call TRBD2 (5 bases). V lost 6 bases, J lost 5 bases, and 18 bases lay in between. Germline V gene data show CDR1 as SNHLY and CDR2 as FYNNEI. This CDR3 comprises 15 residues. This CDR3 is CASRRRPGGGDTQYF. As DNA, the CDR3 is TGTGCCAGCAGACGCCGACCCGGAGGTGGAGATACGCAGTATTTT. The full variable domain, in which reference TRBV2 and TRBJ2-3 provide the parts outside the CDR3, is EPEVTQTPSHQVTQMGQEVILRCVPISNHLYFYWYRQILGQKVEFLVSFYNNEISEKSEIFDDQFSVERPDGSNFTLKIRSTKLEDSAMYFCASRRRPGGGDTQYFGPGTRLTVL.

This sequence joins TRBV9 and TRBJ2-3, with D perhaps matching TRBD2 (5 bases). CDR3 size: 13 residues. V dropped 1 base and J dropped 6 bases, with 9 bases sitting between them. Germline V gene data show CDR1 as SGDLS and CDR2 as YYNGEE. CDR3 residues: CASSVLGSDTQYF. Written as DNA, the CDR3 is TGTGCCAGCAGCGTACTGGGGAGCGATACGCAGTATTTT. Full variable domain (rest looked up from reference TRBV9 and TRBJ2-3): DSGVTQTPKHLITATGQRVTLRCSPRSGDLSVYWYQQSLDQGLQFLIQYYNGEERAKGNILERFSAQQFPDLHSELNLSSLELGDSALYFCASSVLGSDTQYFGPGTRLTVL.

The chain links TRBV25-1 to TRBJ1-1; no clear D gene. The CDR3 loop spans 11 amino acids. Germline lookup yields CDR1 MGHDK and CDR2 SYGVNS. The V and J ends lost 6 bases and 3 bases respectively, with 5 bases between them. The CDR3 nucleotides are TGTGCCAGCAGCTCCCACACTGAAGCTTTCTTT. Translated: CASSSHTEAFF.

This clone was counted a few times. Distinct nucleotide sequences in the sample also encode this CDR3. The genes are TRBV11-2 and TRBJ2-7, with 8 positions matching TRBD1. The junction had 8 bases not matched to a gene; V was cut back by 1 base and J by 0 bases. The CDR3 contains 17 residues. Looked up from germline, CDR1 is SGHAT and CDR2 is FQNNGV. This CDR3 is CASSLVGAGTGSYEQYF. CDR3 nucleotides: TGTGCCAGCAGCTTAGTGGGGGCCGGGACAGGCTCCTACGAGCAGTACTTC.

The gene calls are TRBV4-2 and TRBJ2-7, with D possibly being TRBD2 (5 bases). CDR1 LGHNA and CDR2 YNFKEQ come from the germline V gene. The CDR3 consists of 16 residues. The V and J ends lost 3 bases and 2 bases respectively, with 17 bases between them. CDR3 sequence (DNA): TGTGCCAGCAGCCACGCCCGGGCTAGCACCACCTACGAGCAGTACTTC. Amino acid sequence: CASSHARASTTYEQYF.

This chain connects TRBV19 to TRBJ1-5; D not certain. V was clipped by 6 bases and J by 0 bases, with 12 bases between them. This CDR3 is 15 amino acids long. Germline V gene data show CDR1 as LNHDA and CDR2 as SQIVND (reference sequence). CDR3 DNA: TGTGCCAGTAGCTCCGTCGGGGTTAGCAATCAGCCCCAGCATTTT. It is translated as CASSSVGVSNQPQHF.

This clone is a singleton in its sample. This chain joins TRBV7-8 and TRBJ1-3; possibly TRBD1 for D (6 bases). This CDR3 is built from 16 residues. Trimming removed 2 bases from V and 0 bases from J, with 11 bases in between. Germline V gives CDR1 SGHVS, CDR2 FQNEAQ. In DNA, the CDR3 is TGTGCCAGCAGCTTAATGGGACAAAGCTCTGGAAACACCATATATTTT. Its translation is CASSLMGQSSGNTIYF.

The J gene is TRBJ2-5, the V gene TRBV20-1; D is uncertain. V lost 7 bases and J 1 base, leaving 7 bases between the germline ends. The CDR3 loop spans 11 amino acids. Per germline, CDR1 DFQATT and CDR2 SNEGSKA (reference sequence). CDR3 sequence: CSGGFQETQYF. CDR3 bases: TGCAGTGGAGGCTTCCAAGAGACCCAGTACTTC.

A few counts support this clone. The V and J genes are TRBV4-2 and TRBJ1-5; the D is unclear. V lost 0 bases, J lost 5 bases, and 11 bases lay in between. The CDR3 consists of 15 residues. Per the germline V gene, CDR1 is LGHNA and CDR2 is YNFKEQ. In DNA, the CDR3 is TGTGCCAGCAGCCAAGAAAGAGGGCGCTATCAGCCCCAGCATTTT. Translation gives CASSQERGRYQPQHF.

CDR3 sequence: CASVGGERMYGYTF. CDR3 DNA sequence: TGTGCCAGCGTAGGTGGGGAGAGGATGTATGGCTACACCTTC. This rearrangement joins TRBV6-4 to TRBJ1-2; no clear D. Germline V gives CDR1 MRHNA, CDR2 SNTAGT. The germline V and J ends were trimmed by 8 bases and 5 bases, with 18 bases remaining between them. The CDR3 length is 14 residues.

This clone was seen a handful of times. The chain couples TRBV5-5 to TRBJ1-4; D may be TRBD1 (6 bases). Trimming removed 4 bases from V and 2 bases from J, with 15 bases in between. The CDR3 has 16 residues. Germline V gene data show CDR1 as SGHKS and CDR2 as YYEKEE (reference sequence). The CDR3 spells CASSRGSGGTNEKLFF. In DNA form, the CDR3 reads TGTGCCAGCAGCAGGGGCAGCGGGGGCACTAATGAAAAACTGTTTTTT.

This sequence joins TRBV5-1 and TRBJ1-5; D unclear. Trimming cost V 3 bases and J 4 bases, with 14 bases left between them. This CDR3 comprises 15 residues. Germline CDR1 SGHRS, CDR2 YFSETQ. This chain's CDR3 is CASSYDPGGNQPQHF. In DNA form, the CDR3 reads TGCGCCAGCAGCTATGACCCCGGAGGAAATCAGCCCCAGCATTTT.

This chain uses TRBV23-1 with TRBJ2-1; D unclear. TRBV23-1 is assigned to the ORF class and has an uncertain function. Between the trimmed V and J ends, which lost 7 bases and 8 bases, there was a span of 6 bases. The CDR3 totals 10 residues. The CDR3 nucleotides are TGCGCCAGCATCCCCTATGAGCAGTTCTTC. It encodes CASIPYEQFF.

This clone came up once. V usage is TRBV19 and J usage is TRBJ2-6; the D gene is possibly TRBD1 (5 bases). Trimming shortened V by 2 bases and J by 0 bases, and 11 bases separated the two germline ends. The germline gives CDR1 LNHDA, CDR2 SQIVND (reference sequence). This CDR3 has 17 residues. The CDR3 DNA sequence: TGTGCCAGTAGTATAAGGGTAGGACACTCTGGGGCCAACGTCCTGACTTTC. Protein sequence: CASSIRVGHSGANVLTF.

This chain joins TRBV2 and TRBJ1-1; a possible D gene is TRBD1 (6 bases). Germline V CDR1 and CDR2: SNHLY, FYNNEI. This CDR3 has 13 residues. V was trimmed by 6 bases and J by 3 bases, leaving 11 bases between them. This chain's CDR3 is CASSTGLYTEAFF. As DNA, the CDR3 is TGTGCCAGCAGCACAGGGTTGTACACTGAAGCTTTCTTT.

The V gene is TRBV11-3, the J gene TRBJ2-6; 8 nucleotides agree with TRBD1. The CDR3 has 17 residues. V was pared by 4 bases and J by 0 bases, with 5 bases of the junction left unmatched. The V gene's germline CDR1 is SGHNT and CDR2 YENEEA. CDR3 protein: CASSSGQGRSGANVLTF. CDR3 nucleotide sequence: TGTGCCAGCAGCTCTGGACAGGGCCGCTCTGGGGCCAACGTCCTGACTTTC.

This clone was counted only a few times. The rearrangement links TRBV5-1 to TRBJ2-2; possibly TRBD1 for D (6 bases). The germline CDR1 and CDR2 sequences are SGHRS and YFSETQ. V shed 0 bases and J shed 3 bases, with 15 bases lying between them. The CDR3 covers 17 residues. CDR3 nucleotides: TGCGCCAGCAGCTTGGACAGGGTCGAGAGGGACACCGGGGAGCTGTTTTTT. It yields the protein CASSLDRVERDTGELFF.

This chain joins TRBV3-1 (or the pseudogene TRBV3-2) and TRBJ1-6; TRBD1 might be the D (6 bases). Trimming removed 0 bases from V and 7 bases from J, with 13 bases in between. This CDR3 has 16 amino acids. Per the germline V gene, CDR1 is LGHDT and CDR2 is YNNKEL (reference sequence). This CDR3 reads CASSQDLPDSNSPLHF. CDR3 DNA sequence: TGTGCCAGCAGCCAAGACTTGCCGGACAGCAATTCACCCCTCCACTTT.

This clone was detected once. The rearrangement joins TRBV27 to TRBJ1-1, with a possible D match to TRBD1 (6 bases). The CDR3 has 14 residues. The germline gives CDR1 MNHEY, CDR2 SMNVEV (reference sequence). Trimming cost V 3 bases and J 1 base, with 9 bases left between them. The CDR3 nucleotides are TGTGCCAGCAGTTTTCACAGGGCGAACACTGAAGCTTTCTTT. Residues: CASSFHRANTEAFF.

This chain uses TRBV7-2 with TRBJ2-1; D is perhaps TRBD2 (6 bases). V was clipped by 3 bases and J by 7 bases, with 19 bases between them. Germline CDR1 reads SGHTA; CDR2 reads FQGNSA. The CDR3 is made up of 16 amino acids. In nucleotides, the CDR3 is TGTGCCAGCAGCTTTTTTGGGGGGAGCCTCAGTAATGAGCAGTTCTTC. Translated: CASSFFGGSLSNEQFF. The full variable domain, in which reference TRBV7-2 and TRBJ2-1 provide the parts outside the CDR3, is GAGVSQSPSNKVTEKGKDVELRCDPISGHTALYWYRQSLGQGLEFLIYFQGNSAPDKSGLPSDRFSAERTGGSVSTLTIQRTQQEDSAVYLCASSFFGGSLSNEQFFGPGTRLTVL.

A few counts support this clone. The chain uses TRBV19 and TRBJ2-2; 10 positions match TRBD1. The CDR3 runs to 15 residues. V was pared by 6 bases and J by 4 bases, with 5 bases of the junction left unmatched. Per germline, CDR1 LNHDA and CDR2 SQIVND (reference sequence). The CDR3 loop is CASRPGQGITGELFF. DNA of the CDR3: TGTGCCAGTAGACCGGGACAGGGGATCACCGGGGAGCTGTTTTTT.

This chain links TRBV11-2 with TRBJ2-2; D might be TRBD2 (5 bases). The ends were cut back, 1 base at V and 1 base at J, with 7 bases in the middle. The CDR3 is 15 amino acids. The V gene's germline CDR1 is SGHAT and CDR2 FQNNGV. The CDR3 spells CASSLARGNTGELFF. For the CDR3, the DNA is TGTGCCAGCAGCTTAGCTCGGGGGAACACCGGGGAGCTGTTTTTT.